The clone carrying this T cell receptor (beta chain) appeared a single time. Under the authors' procedure: How many nucleated cells were present was estimated from reference gene primer amplification. TCRdb's copy holds only in-frame clones and misses some; the assay was immunoSEQ multiplex PCR. V and J calls plus clone size are reproduced from that table; the DNA served to infer D and trimming. The profile covers some 210,000 clones, with approximately 89% appearing a single time and about 4.8% taken by the ten largest. With 2 bases removed from V and 9 bases from J, the gap between germline ends came to 16 bases. CDR3 size: 14 residues. Germline V gene data show CDR1 as MNHEY and CDR2 as SMNVEV (reference sequence). The data derive from a study of blood T cell repertoires in COVID-19. Study-wide context: COVID-19 samples, acute and convalescent, were from the United States, Italy and Spain. T cells, B-cell-depleted T cells, or PBMCs provided the cDNA or gDNA that served as material.

The chain joins TRBV27 to TRBJ1-1; tentatively, D is TRBD1 (5 bases). This clonotype originated in a woman aged 40 to 50 with acute or convalescent COVID-19. The specimen was peripheral blood. CDR3 amino acids: CASSLGRVGLKAFF. DNA of the CDR3: TGTGCCAGCAGTTTAGGCAGGGTGGGATTGAAAGCTTTCTTT.